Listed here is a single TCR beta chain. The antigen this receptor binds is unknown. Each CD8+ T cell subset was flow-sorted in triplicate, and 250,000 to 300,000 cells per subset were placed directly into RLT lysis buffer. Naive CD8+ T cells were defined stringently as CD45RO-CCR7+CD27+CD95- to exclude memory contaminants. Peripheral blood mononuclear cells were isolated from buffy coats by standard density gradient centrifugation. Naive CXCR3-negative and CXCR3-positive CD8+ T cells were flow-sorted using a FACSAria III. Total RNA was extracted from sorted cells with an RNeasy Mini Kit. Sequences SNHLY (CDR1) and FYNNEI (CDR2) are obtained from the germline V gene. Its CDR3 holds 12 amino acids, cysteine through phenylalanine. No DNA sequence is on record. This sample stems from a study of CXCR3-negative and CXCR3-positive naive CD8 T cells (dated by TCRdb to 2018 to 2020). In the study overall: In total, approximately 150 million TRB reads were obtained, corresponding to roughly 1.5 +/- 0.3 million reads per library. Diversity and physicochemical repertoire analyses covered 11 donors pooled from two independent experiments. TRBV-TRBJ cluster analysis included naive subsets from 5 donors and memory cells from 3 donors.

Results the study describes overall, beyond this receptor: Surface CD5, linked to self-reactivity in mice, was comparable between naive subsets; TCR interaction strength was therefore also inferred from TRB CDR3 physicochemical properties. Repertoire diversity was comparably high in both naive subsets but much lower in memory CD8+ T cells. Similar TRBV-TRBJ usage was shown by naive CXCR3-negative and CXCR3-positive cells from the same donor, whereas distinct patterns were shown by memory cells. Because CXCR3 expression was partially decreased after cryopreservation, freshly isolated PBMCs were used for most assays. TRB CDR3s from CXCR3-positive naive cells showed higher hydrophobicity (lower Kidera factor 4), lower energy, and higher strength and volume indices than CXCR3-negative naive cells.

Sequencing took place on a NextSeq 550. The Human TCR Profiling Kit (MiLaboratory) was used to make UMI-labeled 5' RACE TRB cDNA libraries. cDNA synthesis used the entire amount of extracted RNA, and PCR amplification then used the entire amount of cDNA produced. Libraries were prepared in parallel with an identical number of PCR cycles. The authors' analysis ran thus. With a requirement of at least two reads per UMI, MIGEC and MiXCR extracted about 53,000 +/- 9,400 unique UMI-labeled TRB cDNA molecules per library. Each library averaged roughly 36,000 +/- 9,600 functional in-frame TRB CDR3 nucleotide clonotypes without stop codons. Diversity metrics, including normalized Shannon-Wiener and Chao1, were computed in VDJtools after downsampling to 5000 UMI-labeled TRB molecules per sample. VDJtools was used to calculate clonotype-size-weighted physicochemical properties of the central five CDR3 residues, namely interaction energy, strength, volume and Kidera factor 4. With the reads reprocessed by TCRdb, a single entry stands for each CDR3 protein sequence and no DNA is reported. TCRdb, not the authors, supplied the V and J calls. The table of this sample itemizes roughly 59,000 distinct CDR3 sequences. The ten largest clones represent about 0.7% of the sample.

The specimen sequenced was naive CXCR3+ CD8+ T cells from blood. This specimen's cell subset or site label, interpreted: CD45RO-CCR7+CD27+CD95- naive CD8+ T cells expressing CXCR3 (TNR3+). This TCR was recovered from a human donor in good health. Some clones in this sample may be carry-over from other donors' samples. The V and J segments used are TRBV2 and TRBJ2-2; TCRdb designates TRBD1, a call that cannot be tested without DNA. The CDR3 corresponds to CAGQGASGELFF. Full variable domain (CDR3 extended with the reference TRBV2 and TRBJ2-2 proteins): EPEVTQTPSHQVTQMGQEVILRCVPISNHLYFYWYRQILGQKVEFLVSFYNNEISEKSEIFDDQFSVERPDGSNFTLKIRSTKLEDSAMYFCAGQGASGELFFGEGSRLTVL.